The 7 T cell receptor beta chains presented below share a single source sample, sequenced in a study of response to subunit inactivated influenza vaccine. TCRdb passed the RT-PCR reads through MiXCR, listing each CDR3 protein once. The repertoire has roughly 630,000 distinct CDR3 sequences, roughly 15% of them found once; the top ten carry less than 8.5%. Sequencing used PBMCs from blood, obtained 14 days before vaccination. The receptors stem from a man in his fifties or sixties who received an inactivated influenza vaccine.

The chain combines TRBV6-4 with TRBJ2-2; D gene ambiguous. The length of the CDR3 is 13 residues. V lost 2 bases to trimming and J lost 5 bases, with 6 bases between them. Germline V gene sequence: CDR1 MRHNA, CDR2 SNTAGT. CDR3 in DNA: TGTGCCAGCAGTGACCAGCCTACCGGGGAGCTGTTTTTT. It yields the protein CASSDQPTGELFF.

This clonotype was seen a handful of times. The gene calls are TRBV6-2 or TRBV6-3 and TRBJ1-4; unclear D gene. Trimming removed 6 bases from V and 14 bases from J, with 13 bases in between. Looked up from germline, CDR1 is MNHEY and CDR2 is SVGEGT. The CDR3 length is 11 residues. CDR3 bases: TGTGCCAGCAGATATAACGCGGTGCTGTTTTTT. Encoded protein: CASRYNAVLFF.

There are a few counts of this clonotype. The chain uses TRBV5-6 and TRBJ2-4, with 10 positions matching TRBD2. The CDR3 contains 14 residues. Germline V gene data show CDR1 as SGHDT and CDR2 as YYEEEE. V shed 0 bases, J shed 15 bases, and the junction held 9 bases outside the gene matches. Here the CDR3 reads CASSLGASGGPGYF. The CDR3 DNA reads as TGTGCCAGCAGCTTGGGGGCTAGCGGGGGCCCGGGGTACTTC.

This clonotype was counted ten times or more. The chain combines TRBV6-1 with TRBJ1-3; weak D call: TRBD1 (5 bases). Per germline, CDR1 MNHNS and CDR2 SASEGT. There are 13 residues in the CDR3. Trimming took off 6 bases at V and 3 bases at J, with 9 bases between the two ends. The CDR3 loop reads CASRGTVGNTIYF. The CDR3 nucleotides read TGTGCCAGCAGGGGGACGGTTGGAAACACCATATATTTT.

The table lists this clonotype with many counts. The chain joins TRBV5-1 to TRBJ2-1; D might be TRBD1 (6 bases). The CDR3 spans 15 residues. The germline gives CDR1 SGHRS, CDR2 YFSETQ. Trimming took off 3 bases at V and 0 bases at J, with 10 bases between the two ends. This CDR3 reads CASSWTVGSYNEQFF. Here the CDR3 DNA reads TGCGCCAGCAGCTGGACAGTAGGCTCCTACAATGAGCAGTTCTTC.

This sequence joins TRBV12-3 or TRBV12-4 and TRBJ2-1, with a possible D match to TRBD2 (6 bases). The CDR3 is 11 amino acids. Trimming took 7 bases from V and 9 from J, leaving 10 bases between them. The CDR3 nucleotides read TGTGCCAGCACGTCGGGACTTGAGCAGTTCTTC. It codes for CASTSGLEQFF.

Many counts were recorded for this clonotype. V is TRBV28 and J is TRBJ1-1, with a possible D match to TRBD1 (5 bases). This CDR3 is 15 amino acids long. From germline, CDR1 is MDHEN and CDR2 SYDVKM. The V and J ends lost 4 bases and 5 bases respectively, with 17 bases between them. The CDR3 nucleotides are TGTGCCAGCAGTTCGCCTCACCGGGACCCAACTGAAGCTTTCTTT. This gives the protein CASSSPHRDPTEAFF.